These 21 T cell receptor beta chains originate from one sample sequenced in a study of vaccination and CD4 T cells after COVID-19 (dated by TCRdb to the early 2020s). Libraries were made using PCR. Sequencing took place on an Illumina iSeq 100. At the Johns Hopkins FTIC core, DNA from the cultured CD4+ T cells underwent TCR sequencing with the Oncomine TCR Beta short-read assay. TCRdb handled the public reads itself, with Q25 trimming in fastp and clone calling in MiXCR, and kept productive beta chains. Rows are combined by CDR3 protein, so each entry shows the most common genes and DNA. The sample includes around 12,000 distinct CDR3 sequences, with around 40% observed a single time. The top ten hold roughly 10% of the sample. No antigens are known for them. What this sample's treatment or condition label stands for: roughly 10-day PBMC culture with coronavirus spike peptide pools or control peptides (ViraFEST assay).

The input for sequencing was CD4+ T cells from blood, cultured in vitro, taken after SARS-CoV-2 vaccination. The receptors come from a human donor who had recovered from COVID-19.

The chain joins TRBV27 to TRBJ2-7, with D possibly matching TRBD1 (6 bases). CDR1 is MNHEY, CDR2 SMNVEV, per germline (reference sequence). The germline V and J ends were trimmed by 5 bases and 3 bases, with 11 bases remaining between them. CDR3 length: 13 residues. In DNA form, the CDR3 reads TGTGCCAGCAGTCCGGGACAACTCTACGAGCAGTACTTC. Amino acids: CASSPGQLYEQYF.

This clonotype was observed a few times. The chain combines TRBV7-6 with TRBJ2-3; unclear D gene. The ends were cut back, 3 bases at V and 4 bases at J, with 11 bases in the middle. The CDR3 covers 14 residues. Germline V CDR1 and CDR2: SGHVS, FNYEAQ. The CDR3 loop is CASSFGYSADTQYF. The CDR3 DNA reads TGTGCCAGCAGCTTTGGGTATTCGGCAGATACGCAGTATTTT. Complete variable domain (other parts from reference TRBV7-6 and TRBJ2-3): GAGVSQSPRYKVTKRGQDVALRCDPISGHVSLYWYRQALGQGPEFLTYFNYEAQQDKSGLPNDRFSAERPEGSISTLTIQRTEQRDSAMYRCASSFGYSADTQYFGPGTRLTVL.

This clonotype was picked up a small number of times. The chain has TRBV10-3 and TRBJ2-7; 7 positions agree with TRBD1. The CDR3 extends over 16 amino acids. The J segment lost 4 bases and the V segment lost 5 bases, leaving 14 bases of the junction unmatched. Germline CDR1 reads ENHRY; CDR2 reads SYGVKD. The CDR3 loop reads CAISTTTGNFPYEQYF. The CDR3 DNA reads as TGTGCCATCAGTACGACGACAGGGAATTTTCCTTACGAGCAGTACTTC.

V and J are TRBV7-2 and TRBJ2-3, with 8 bases lining up with TRBD1. V lost 5 bases to trimming and J lost 3 bases; unmatched junction nucleotides: 10. The CDR3 loop spans 16 amino acids. Germline V gene sequence: CDR1 SGHTA, CDR2 FQGNSA. DNA for the CDR3: TGTGCCAGCAGCCGGGTCCCGGGACAGGATACAGATACGCAGTATTTT. It specifies CASSRVPGQDTDTQYF.

The chain is built from TRBV18 and TRBJ1-5, with 7 bases that match TRBD1. The germline CDR1 and CDR2 sequences are KGHSH and LQKENI. This CDR3 region has 15 residues. V lost 6 bases, J lost 5 bases, and 10 bases stayed unmatched. CDR3 nucleotide sequence: TGTGCCAGCTCTAAGGGGGCGGGTTGGGATCAGCCCCAGCATTTT. This translates into CASSKGAGWDQPQHF.

Only a few counts were recorded for this clonotype. This sequence joins TRBV6-1 and TRBJ1-2, with D perhaps matching TRBD1 (6 bases). The CDR3 has 11 amino acids. Trimming took off 9 bases at V and 5 bases at J, with 10 bases between the two ends. Germline CDR1 and CDR2: MNHNS and SASEGT. DNA of the CDR3: TGTGCCAGTACAAGGGGGTATGGCTACACCTTC. Translation: CASTRGYGYTF.

The chain recombines TRBV28 with TRBJ2-7, with TRBD2 identical over 9 bases. Trimming removed 8 bases from V and 2 bases from J; junction bases left unmatched: 7. The V gene's germline CDR1 is MDHEN and CDR2 SYDVKM. This CDR3 has 14 amino acids. CDR3 region: CASALGGRAYEQYF. For the CDR3, the DNA is TGTGCCAGCGCCCTCGGCGGGAGGGCCTACGAGCAGTACTTC.

The J gene is TRBJ2-1, the V gene TRBV6-1; the match to TRBD2 covers 10 bases. The CDR3 has 16 amino acids. The junction had 11 bases not matched to a gene; V was cut back by 7 bases and J by 5 bases. The germline CDR1 and CDR2 sequences are MNHNS and SASEGT. The CDR3: CASTQFRGLANNEQFF. The CDR3 DNA follows: TGTGCCAGCACCCAATTCCGGGGACTAGCGAACAATGAGCAGTTCTTC.

The J gene is TRBJ2-5, the V gene TRBV27; TRBD1 matches at 7 bases. Per germline, CDR1 MNHEY and CDR2 SMNVEV (reference sequence). Germline trimming cut 6 bases from V and 5 bases from J; bases unmatched to any gene: 24. The CDR3 is 19 residues long. DNA of the CDR3: TGTGCCAGCAGACCCACACCTTTCCTACCGGGACAGCCAATGGAGACCCAGTACTTC. Translation gives CASRPTPFLPGQPMETQYF.

The V gene is TRBV28, the J gene TRBJ2-1, with TRBD2 matching 7 bases. Germline loops: CDR1 MDHEN, CDR2 SYDVKM. This CDR3 has 17 amino acids. J was trimmed by 7 bases and V by 4 bases; bases with no gene match: 16. The CDR3 region has the DNA TGTGCCAGCAGTTCCAGCCCTAGCGCGGGAGAGTGGAATGAGCAGTTCTTC. Translated: CASSSSPSAGEWNEQFF.

This clonotype has more than one count but fewer than ten. The chain has TRBV27 and TRBJ2-1; 15 positions agree with TRBD2. The CDR3 length is 17 residues. Germline lookup yields CDR1 MNHEY and CDR2 SMNVEV (reference sequence). J gave up 1 base and V 6 bases, and 4 bases lay outside the gene matches. The CDR3 reads CASRNGLAGGSYNEQFF. CDR3 DNA sequence: TGTGCCAGCAGGAACGGACTAGCGGGAGGGTCCTACAATGAGCAGTTCTTC.

The chain couples TRBV24-1 to TRBJ2-3; TRBD2 matches 7 bases. CDR1 and CDR2 from the germline V gene are KGHDR and SFDVKD. V was pared by 12 bases and J by 2 bases, with 7 bases of the junction left unmatched. The CDR3 spans 13 residues. CDR3 coding DNA: TGTGCCGCCACTAGCGAAAACACAGATACGCAGTATTTT. Translated, it gives CAATSENTDTQYF.

This clonotype appeared a few times. The chain has TRBV21-1 and TRBJ2-5; the table's D call, TRBD2, was not checked against the DNA. TRBV21-1 constitutes a pseudogene. CDR3 size: 19 residues. The CDR3 is CASSTQKESSGKKGETQYF. In nucleotides, the CDR3 is TGTGCCAGCAGCACCCAAAAGGAGAGTAGCGGGAAAAAAGGGGAGACCCAGTACTTC.

The genes are TRBV28 and TRBJ2-6; D call uncertain. The V gene lost 6 bases and the J gene lost 4 bases, with 25 bases spanning the gap. The CDR3 consists of 19 residues. The germline V gene has CDR1 MDHEN and CDR2 SYDVKM. CDR3 bases: TGTGCCAGCAGCCAAACAGATTACCCTCCTTTTACCGGGGCCAACGTCCTGACTTTC. Amino acids: CASSQTDYPPFTGANVLTF.

In its sample, this clonotype was seen a few times. The CDR3 DNA follows: TGCAGTGCTAGTGGGGACAGAAGCGGTCAGCCCCAGCATTTT. This translates into CSASGDRSGQPQHF. The chain combines TRBV20-1 with TRBJ1-5, with TRBD1 matching over 7 bases. With 3 bases clipped from V and 6 bases from J, the junction kept 8 bases outside the gene matches. This CDR3 comprises 14 residues. Germline V gene lookup returns CDR1 DFQATT and CDR2 SNEGSKA (reference sequence).

The chain recombines TRBV5-4 with TRBJ2-7, with D tentatively TRBD1 (6 bases). This CDR3 has 15 amino acids. CDR1 is SGHNT, CDR2 YYREEE, per germline (reference sequence). The V end lost 4 bases, the J end lost 0 bases, and 14 bases lay between the germline ends. DNA for the CDR3: TGTGCCAGCAGCGTTACAGGGTCTAGCTCCTACGAGCAGTACTTC. This gives the protein CASSVTGSSSYEQYF.

This clonotype was seen a few times. The rearrangement joins TRBV2 to TRBJ1-5, with D tentatively TRBD1 (6 bases). This CDR3 has 16 residues. CDR1 is SNHLY and CDR2 is FYNNEI in the germline V gene. The V gene lost 7 bases and the J gene lost 7 bases, with 23 bases spanning the gap. CDR3 sequence reads: CASTKAAGGPKQPQHF. In DNA form, the CDR3 reads TGTGCCAGCACCAAGGCCGCGGGGGGGCCGAAACAGCCCCAGCATTTT.

This clonotype is judged medium-sized. V usage is TRBV19 and J usage is TRBJ1-5; D is perhaps TRBD1 (6 bases). CDR3 length: 15 amino acids. CDR1 and CDR2 from the germline V gene are LNHDA and SQIVND (reference sequence). V lost 7 bases, J lost 7 bases, and 20 bases lay in between. The CDR3 protein is CASNPSGGGRQPQHF. The CDR3 coding sequence is TGTGCCAGTAACCCAAGTGGGGGGGGCAGGCAGCCCCAGCATTTT.

The rearrangement links TRBV7-2 to TRBJ2-1, with D perhaps TRBD2 (5 bases). CDR1 SGHTA and CDR2 FQGNSA come from the germline V gene. Trimming pared 5 bases from V and 9 bases from J, leaving 20 bases between. The CDR3 is made up of 15 amino acids. The CDR3 here is CASSPRVEASGEQFF. As DNA, the CDR3 is TGTGCCAGCAGCCCTAGAGTGGAGGCGTCGGGTGAGCAGTTCTTC.

In its sample, this clonotype is medium-sized. The chain carries TRBV27 and TRBJ1-5; D unresolved. The V gene lost 3 bases and the J gene lost 4 bases, with 4 bases spanning the gap. The length of the CDR3 is 12 residues. CDR1 is MNHEY, CDR2 SMNVEV, per germline (reference sequence). CDR3 in amino acids: CASSFLNQPQHF. The DNA for the CDR3 is TGTGCCAGCAGTTTCCTTAATCAGCCCCAGCATTTT.

Only one count was recorded for this clonotype. The chain couples TRBV6-1 to TRBJ1-1; weak D call: TRBD1 (6 bases). Germline-derived CDR1 and CDR2 are MNHNS and SASEGT. V lost 7 bases and J lost 5, with 14 bases in between. The CDR3 loop spans 13 amino acids. CDR3 nucleotide sequence: TGTGCCAGCAAGGGGGTAGGGGCGACTGAAGCTTTCTTT. It yields the protein CASKGVGATEAFF.